This T cell receptor beta chain was identified in a study of neurological immune-mediated disorders. Study-wide findings and caveats: For the multiple sclerosis repertoire cluster, no association with any clinical or MRI feature was found.

Details on this clonotype: Antigen: not known.

Template-switch 5'RACE cDNA synthesis added a 10-nucleotide unique molecular identifier. TCRdb recomputed calls from the 5' RACE reads with MiXCR, one row per CDR3 protein. The repertoire holds roughly 52,000 distinct CDR3 sequences, with 3% to 4% as singletons. CDR1 SQVTM and CDR2 ANQGSEA come from the germline V gene. Trimming removed 6 bases from V and 0 bases from J, with 14 bases in between. CDR3 size: 14 residues. Sequencing was performed on PBMCs. This clonotype was sampled from a man in his 60s with multiple sclerosis. V and J are TRBV29-1 and TRBJ1-2; a weak D match, TRBD1 (6 bases). The CDR3 spells CSVPPGASNYGYTF. In DNA, the CDR3 is TGCAGCGTACCGCCAGGGGCTTCTAACTATGGCTACACCTTC.